The 18 T cell receptor beta chains in this list originate from one sample, sequenced in a study of blood T cell repertoires in COVID-19. Generated by immunoSEQ multiplex PCR, the TCRdb table keeps only in-frame clones and is missing some. The table has approximately 76,000 clones, 60% to 75% seen once; the top ten hold 35%. The sample taken for sequencing was peripheral blood. The receptors here all came from a woman aged 65 to 85 with acute or convalescent COVID-19.

J is TRBJ2-1 and V is TRBV29-1, with TRBD2 matching over 10 bases. Germline-derived CDR1 and CDR2 are SQVTM and ANQGSEA. V shed 4 bases and J 5 bases; nucleotides not matched to a gene: 11. CDR3 size: 16 residues. CDR3 bases: TGCAGCGTTGGGGGGCTAGCGGGGGACCTAGACAATGAGCAGTTCTTC. Translation: CSVGGLAGDLDNEQFF.

The chain couples TRBV4-1 to TRBJ1-3; 7 bases are shared with TRBD1. The V and J ends lost 4 bases and 0 bases, in that order; junction bases with no gene match: 6. Germline V gives CDR1 MGHRA, CDR2 YSYEKL. The CDR3 has 16 amino acids. CDR3 sequence reads: CASSPRDSRSGNTIYF. The CDR3, as DNA: TGCGCCAGCAGCCCTCGGGACAGCCGCTCTGGAAACACCATATATTTT.

The V call is TRBV5-1, the J call TRBJ1-2; possible D gene TRBD1, 6 bases. The CDR3 has 14 amino acids. V lost 5 bases, J lost 8 bases, and 19 bases lay in between. Germline CDR1 SGHRS, CDR2 YFSETQ. DNA for the CDR3: TGCGCCAGCAGGCTCTCGCAGGGGTCGGGAGGCTACACCTTC. Protein sequence: CASRLSQGSGGYTF.

This rearrangement joins TRBV5-1 to TRBJ1-4; 10 bases map to TRBD1. The CDR3 is 16 residues long. Unmatched junction bases numbered 6, after V lost 3 bases and J lost 4 bases. Looked up from germline, CDR1 is SGHRS and CDR2 is YFSETQ. CDR3 sequence: CASSWGQGYGNEKLFF. The DNA for the CDR3 is TGCGCCAGCAGCTGGGGACAGGGGTATGGTAATGAAAAACTGTTTTTT.

This chain uses TRBV6-5 with TRBJ1-2; 7 bases fit TRBD1. Losses at the gene ends were 10 bases for V and 6 bases for J; bases not matched to a gene: 8. Per the germline V gene, CDR1 is MNHEY and CDR2 is SVGAGI. CDR3 size: 12 residues. The CDR3 sequence: CATQGQGDGYTF. The DNA for the CDR3 is TGTGCCACCCAGGGGCAGGGGGATGGCTACACCTTC.

This clone was recorded a few times. This chain links TRBV4-1 with TRBJ1-1; a weak D match, TRBD1 (6 bases). The V end lost 0 bases, the J end lost 1 base, and 15 bases lay between the germline ends. The CDR3 spans 17 residues. Germline CDR1 reads MGHRA; CDR2 reads YSYEKL. For the CDR3, the DNA is TGCGCCAGCAGCCAAGATCCCGCAGGGGCGCAGAACACTGAAGCTTTCTTT. Amino acid sequence: CASSQDPAGAQNTEAFF.

This clone was recorded a few times. This chain uses TRBV6-5 with TRBJ2-7; 9 bases line up with TRBD1. This CDR3 has 14 amino acids. CDR1 is MNHEY, CDR2 SVGAGI, per germline. V dropped 6 bases and J dropped 5; count of bases not matched to a gene: 8. This chain's CDR3 is CASRPRDRAHEQYF. The CDR3 coding sequence is TGTGCCAGCAGGCCCCGGGACAGGGCCCACGAGCAGTACTTC.

The chain recombines TRBV9 with TRBJ2-1; 9 positions agree with TRBD1. The ends lost 0 bases at V and 7 bases at J; junction bases unmatched: 5. CDR1 and CDR2 from the germline V gene are SGDLS and YYNGEE. The CDR3 runs to 15 residues. The CDR3 DNA is TGTGCCAGCAGCGTAGAGGGGACAGGGAGGAATGAGCAGTTCTTC. Its translation: CASSVEGTGRNEQFF.

The genes are TRBV19 and TRBJ1-3, with D possibly TRBD1 on 6 matching bases. Germline V CDR1 and CDR2: LNHDA, SQIVND (reference sequence). The CDR3 covers 15 residues. V dropped 3 bases and J dropped 1 base, with 10 bases sitting between them. Here the CDR3 reads CASSMAQGSGNTIYF. CDR3 DNA sequence: TGTGCCAGTAGTATGGCCCAGGGGTCTGGAAACACCATATATTTT.

V and J are TRBV28 and TRBJ1-1, with TRBD1 identical over 7 bases. The junction had 16 bases not matched to a gene; V was cut back by 5 bases and J by 7 bases. Germline-derived CDR1 and CDR2 are MDHEN and SYDVKM. This CDR3 comprises 16 residues. The chain's CDR3 is CASSEMTTGNEFEAFF. CDR3 sequence (DNA): TGTGCCAGCAGTGAAATGACGACAGGGAACGAGTTTGAAGCTTTCTTT. The full variable domain, with the rest looked up from reference TRBV28 and TRBJ1-1, is DVKVTQSSRYLVKRTGEKVFLECVQDMDHENMFWYRQDPGLGLRLIYFSYDVKMKEKGDIPEGYSVSREKKERFSLILESASTNQTSMYLCASSEMTTGNEFEAFFGQGTRLTVV.

The chain employs TRBV5-6 and TRBJ1-1, with a possible D match to TRBD1 (6 bases). V was pared by 2 bases and J by 2 bases, with 13 bases between. There are 15 residues in the CDR3. From germline, CDR1 is SGHDT and CDR2 YYEEEE. Written as DNA, the CDR3 is TGTGCCAGCAGCTTAACCCCGGACAGTAACACTGAAGCTTTCTTT. Its translation is CASSLTPDSNTEAFF.

This chain connects TRBV10-2 to TRBJ1-2; 9 nucleotides line up with TRBD1. The V gene's germline CDR1 is WSHSY and CDR2 SAAADI. CDR3 length: 16 residues. The junction had 15 bases not matched to a gene; V was cut back by 6 bases and J by 7 bases. The CDR3 sequence: CASSRASGTGSAGYTF. CDR3 nucleotide sequence: TGCGCCAGCAGCCGAGCCTCCGGGACAGGGTCTGCTGGCTACACCTTC.

The V call is TRBV30, the J call TRBJ1-5, with a tentative D call TRBD1 (5 bases). With 3 bases removed from V and 4 bases from J, the gap between germline ends came to 13 bases. Germline loops: CDR1 GTSNPN, CDR2 SVGIG (reference sequence). The CDR3 is 14 amino acids. The CDR3 DNA is TGTGCCTGGAGATCGTGGGGGGGAAATCAGCCCCAGCATTTT. It yields the protein CAWRSWGGNQPQHF.

The chain couples TRBV5-1 to TRBJ1-6; D gene uncertain. Germline V gene lookup returns CDR1 SGHRS and CDR2 YFSETQ. The CDR3 consists of 14 residues. V lost 0 bases, J lost 3 bases, and 4 bases lay in between. The CDR3 region has the DNA TGCGCCAGCAGCTTGGGGAGCTATAATTCACCCCTCCACTTT. Its protein product is CASSLGSYNSPLHF.

This sequence joins TRBV3-1 (or the pseudogene TRBV3-2) and TRBJ2-1; possibly TRBD2 for D (6 bases). The CDR3 has 14 amino acids. Trimming pared 4 bases from V and 9 bases from J, leaving 16 bases between. CDR1 is LGHDT, CDR2 YNNKEL, per germline (reference sequence). In DNA, the CDR3 is TGTGCCAGCAGCCCGAGTGTGTTCGGGGGTGAGCAGTTCTTC. It codes for CASSPSVFGGEQFF.

This chain links TRBV19 with TRBJ1-2; D is unresolved. Trimming removed 5 bases from V and 7 bases from J, with 11 bases in between. The CDR3 is 12 residues long. The germline V gene encodes CDR1 LNHDA and CDR2 SQIVND (reference sequence). CDR3 DNA: TGTGCCAGTAGTGCCCGGGTGTTTGGCTACACCTTC. Encoded protein: CASSARVFGYTF.

The gene calls are TRBV5-4 and TRBJ2-5; 11 nucleotides agree with TRBD2. This CDR3 has 14 amino acids. Germline V gives CDR1 SGHNT, CDR2 YYREEE (reference sequence). Trimming at V came to 5 bases and at J to 4 bases, leaving 4 bases not matched to a gene. The CDR3 protein is CASRGGLAGETQYF. CDR3 nucleotides: TGTGCCAGCAGGGGAGGACTAGCGGGAGAGACCCAGTACTTC.

The DNA of the CDR3 is TGTGCCTGGACAGGGGCGGTCGGGGAGCTGTTTTTT. The encoded protein is CAWTGAVGELFF. The rearrangement links TRBV30 to TRBJ2-2; TRBD1 might be the D (6 bases). V dropped 4 bases and J dropped 7 bases, with 10 bases sitting between them. The CDR3 extends over 12 amino acids. The germline gives CDR1 GTSNPN, CDR2 SVGIG (reference sequence).